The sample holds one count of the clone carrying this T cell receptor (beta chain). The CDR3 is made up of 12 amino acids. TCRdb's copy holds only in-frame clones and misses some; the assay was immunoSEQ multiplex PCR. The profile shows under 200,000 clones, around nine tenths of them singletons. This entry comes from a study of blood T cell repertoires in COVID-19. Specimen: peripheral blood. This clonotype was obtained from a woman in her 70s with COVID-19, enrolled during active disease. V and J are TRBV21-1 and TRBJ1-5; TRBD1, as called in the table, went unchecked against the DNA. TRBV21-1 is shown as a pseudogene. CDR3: CASRQGAQPQHF. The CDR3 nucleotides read TGTGCCAGCCGACAGGGGGCTCAGCCCCAGCATTTT.